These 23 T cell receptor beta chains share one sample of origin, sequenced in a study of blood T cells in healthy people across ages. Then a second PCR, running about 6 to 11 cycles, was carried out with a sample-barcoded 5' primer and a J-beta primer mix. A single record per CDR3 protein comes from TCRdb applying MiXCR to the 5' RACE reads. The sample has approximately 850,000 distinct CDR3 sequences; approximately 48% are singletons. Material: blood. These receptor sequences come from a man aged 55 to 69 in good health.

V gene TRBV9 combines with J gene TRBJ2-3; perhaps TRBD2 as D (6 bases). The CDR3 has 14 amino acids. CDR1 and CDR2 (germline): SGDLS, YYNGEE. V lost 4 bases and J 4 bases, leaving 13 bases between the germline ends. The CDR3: CASSPRLDADTQYF. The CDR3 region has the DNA TGTGCCAGCAGCCCTCGACTAGACGCAGATACGCAGTATTTT.

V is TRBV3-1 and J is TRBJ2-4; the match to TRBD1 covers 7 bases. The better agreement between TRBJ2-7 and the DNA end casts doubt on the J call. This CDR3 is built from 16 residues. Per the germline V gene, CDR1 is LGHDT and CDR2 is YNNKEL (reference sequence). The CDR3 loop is CASSQDKGTATYEQYF. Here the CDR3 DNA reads TGTGCCAGCAGCCAAGATAAAGGGACAGCAACCTACGAGCAGTACTTC.

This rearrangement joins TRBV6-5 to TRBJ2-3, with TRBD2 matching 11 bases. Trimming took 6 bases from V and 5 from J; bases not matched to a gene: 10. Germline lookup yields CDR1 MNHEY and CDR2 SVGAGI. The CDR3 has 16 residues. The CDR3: CASRPLSGGAKDTQYF. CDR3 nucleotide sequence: TGTGCCAGCAGACCCCTTAGCGGGGGGGCCAAAGATACGCAGTATTTT.

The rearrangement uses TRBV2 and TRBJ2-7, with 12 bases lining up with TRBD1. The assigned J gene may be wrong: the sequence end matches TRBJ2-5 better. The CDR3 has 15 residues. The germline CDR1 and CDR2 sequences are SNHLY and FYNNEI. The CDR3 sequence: CASSELGQGAQTQYF. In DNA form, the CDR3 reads TGTGCCAGCAGTGAACTGGGACAGGGGGCGCAGACCCAGTACTTC.

Here the CDR3 reads CASSDWDRAFNEQFF. The CDR3 DNA reads TGTGCCAGCAGCGATTGGGACAGGGCGTTCAATGAGCAGTTCTTC. The chain links TRBV6-2 or TRBV6-3 to TRBJ2-1; TRBD1 aligns across 9 bases. J gave up 6 bases and V 6 bases, and 9 bases lay outside the gene matches. CDR3 length equals 15 residues. Germline CDR1 reads MNHEY; CDR2 reads SVGEGT.

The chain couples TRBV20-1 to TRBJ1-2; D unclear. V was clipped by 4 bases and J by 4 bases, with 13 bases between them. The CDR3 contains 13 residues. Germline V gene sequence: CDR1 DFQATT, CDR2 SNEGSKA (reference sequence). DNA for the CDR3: TGCAGTGCTAAACAGTATACGGCCTATGGCTACACCTTC. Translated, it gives CSAKQYTAYGYTF.

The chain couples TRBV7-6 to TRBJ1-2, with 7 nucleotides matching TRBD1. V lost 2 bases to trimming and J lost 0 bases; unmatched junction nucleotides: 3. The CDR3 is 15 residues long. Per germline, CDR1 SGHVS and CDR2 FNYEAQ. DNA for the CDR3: TGTGCCAGCAGCTTAAACAGGGGCTCTAACTATGGCTACACCTTC. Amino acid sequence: CASSLNRGSNYGYTF.

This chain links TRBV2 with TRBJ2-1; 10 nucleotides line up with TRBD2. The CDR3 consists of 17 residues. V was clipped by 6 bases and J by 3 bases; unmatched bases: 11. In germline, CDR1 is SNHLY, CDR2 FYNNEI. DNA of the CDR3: TGTGCCAGCAGGACAATTAGCGGGGGGCCTCGCTACAATGAGCAGTTCTTC. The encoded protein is CASRTISGGPRYNEQFF.

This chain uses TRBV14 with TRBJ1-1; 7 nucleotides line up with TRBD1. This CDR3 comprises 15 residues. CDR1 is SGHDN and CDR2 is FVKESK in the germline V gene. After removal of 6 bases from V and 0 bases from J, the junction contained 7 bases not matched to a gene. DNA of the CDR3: TGTGCCAGCAGACCGACAGGGCTCTTGAACACTGAAGCTTTCTTT. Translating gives CASRPTGLLNTEAFF.

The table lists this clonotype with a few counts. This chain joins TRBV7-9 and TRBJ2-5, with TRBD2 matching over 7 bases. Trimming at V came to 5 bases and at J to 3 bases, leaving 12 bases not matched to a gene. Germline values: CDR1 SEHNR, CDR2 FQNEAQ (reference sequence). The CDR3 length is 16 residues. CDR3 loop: CASSPGPAGTKETQYF. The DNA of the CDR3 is TGTGCCAGCAGCCCTGGACCGGCAGGGACTAAAGAGACCCAGTACTTC.

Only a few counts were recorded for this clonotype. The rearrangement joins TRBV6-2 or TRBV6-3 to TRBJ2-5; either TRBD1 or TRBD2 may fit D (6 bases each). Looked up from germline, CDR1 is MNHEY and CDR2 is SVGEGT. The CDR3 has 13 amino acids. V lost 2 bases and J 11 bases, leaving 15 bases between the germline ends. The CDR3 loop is CASSYVQGGEQYF. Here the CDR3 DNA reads TGTGCCAGCAGTTACGTACAGGGAGGAGAGCAGTACTTC.

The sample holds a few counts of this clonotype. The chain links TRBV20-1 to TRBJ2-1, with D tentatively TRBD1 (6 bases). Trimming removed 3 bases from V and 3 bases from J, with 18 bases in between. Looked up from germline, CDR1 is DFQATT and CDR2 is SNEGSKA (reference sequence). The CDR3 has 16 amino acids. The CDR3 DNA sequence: TGCAGTGCTAGCGACTACCTGACAGGAAACTACAATGAGCAGTTCTTC. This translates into CSASDYLTGNYNEQFF.

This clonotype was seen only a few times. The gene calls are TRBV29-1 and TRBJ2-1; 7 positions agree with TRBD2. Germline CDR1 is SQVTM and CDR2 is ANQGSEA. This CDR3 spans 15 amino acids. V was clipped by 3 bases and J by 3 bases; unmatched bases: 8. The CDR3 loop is CSVEPGTTDYNEQFF. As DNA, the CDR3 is TGCAGCGTTGAGCCGGGGACTACCGACTACAATGAGCAGTTCTTC.

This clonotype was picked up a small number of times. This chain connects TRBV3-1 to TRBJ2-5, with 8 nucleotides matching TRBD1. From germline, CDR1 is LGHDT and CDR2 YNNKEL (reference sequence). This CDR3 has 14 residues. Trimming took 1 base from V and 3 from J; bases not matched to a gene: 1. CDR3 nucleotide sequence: TGTGCCAGCAGCCAAGGGACAGGGAAAGAGACCCAGTACTTC. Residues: CASSQGTGKETQYF.

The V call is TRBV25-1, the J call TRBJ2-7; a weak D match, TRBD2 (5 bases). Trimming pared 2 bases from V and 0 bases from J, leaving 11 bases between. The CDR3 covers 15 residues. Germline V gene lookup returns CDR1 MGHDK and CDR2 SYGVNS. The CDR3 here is CASSERIGGSYEQYF. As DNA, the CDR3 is TGTGCCAGCAGTGAACGGATCGGAGGCTCCTACGAGCAGTACTTC.

In DNA form, the CDR3 reads TGTGCCAGCAGTCGCATAACAGGGAAAGAGACCCAGTACTTC. It translates to CASSRITGKETQYF. The chain has TRBV2 and TRBJ2-5; TRBD1 is a possible D gene (6 bases). The CDR3 has 14 residues. Trimming cost V 5 bases and J 3 bases, with 13 bases left between them. The germline CDR1 and CDR2 sequences are SNHLY and FYNNEI.

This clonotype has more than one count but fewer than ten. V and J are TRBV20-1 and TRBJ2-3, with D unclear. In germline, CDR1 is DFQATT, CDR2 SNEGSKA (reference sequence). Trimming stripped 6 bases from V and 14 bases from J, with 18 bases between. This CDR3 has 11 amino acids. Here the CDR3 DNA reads TGCAGTGCCCCCACTTCATCGCGGATGTATTTT. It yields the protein CSAPTSSRMYF.

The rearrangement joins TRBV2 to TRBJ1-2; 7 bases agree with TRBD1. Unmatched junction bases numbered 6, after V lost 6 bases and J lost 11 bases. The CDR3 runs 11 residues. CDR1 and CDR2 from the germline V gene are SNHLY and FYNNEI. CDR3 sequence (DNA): TGTGCCAGCAGCACGACAGGGATATACACCTTC. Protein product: CASSTTGIYTF. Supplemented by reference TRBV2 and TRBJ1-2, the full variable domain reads EPEVTQTPSHQVTQMGQEVILRCVPISNHLYFYWYRQILGQKVEFLVSFYNNEISEKSEIFDDQFSVERPDGSNFTLKIRSTKLEDSAMYFCASSTTGIYTFGSGTRLTVV.

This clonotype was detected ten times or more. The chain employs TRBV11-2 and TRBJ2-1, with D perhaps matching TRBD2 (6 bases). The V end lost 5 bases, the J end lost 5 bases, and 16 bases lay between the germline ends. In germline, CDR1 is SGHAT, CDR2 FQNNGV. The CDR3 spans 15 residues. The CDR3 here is CASSPRLDPNNEQFF. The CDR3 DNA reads TGTGCCAGCAGCCCTCGACTAGACCCCAACAATGAGCAGTTCTTC.

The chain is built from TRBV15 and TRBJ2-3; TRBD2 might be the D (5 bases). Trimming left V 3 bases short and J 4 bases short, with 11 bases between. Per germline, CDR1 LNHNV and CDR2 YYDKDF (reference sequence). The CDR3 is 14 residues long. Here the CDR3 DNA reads TGTGCCACCAGCAGGGCCAGAGGGCCAGATACGCAGTATTTT. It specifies CATSRARGPDTQYF. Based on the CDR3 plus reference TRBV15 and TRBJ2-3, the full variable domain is DAMVIQNPRYQVTQFGKPVTLSCSQTLNHNVMYWYQQKSSQAPKLLFHYYDKDFNNEADTPDNFQSRRPNTSFCFLDIRSPGLGDTAMYLCATSRARGPDTQYFGPGTRLTVL.

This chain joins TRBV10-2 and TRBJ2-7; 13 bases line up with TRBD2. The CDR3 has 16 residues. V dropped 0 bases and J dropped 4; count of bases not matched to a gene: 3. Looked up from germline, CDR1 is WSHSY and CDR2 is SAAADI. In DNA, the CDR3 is TGCGCCAGCAGTGAGTCGGGGACTAGCGGGGTATACGAGCAGTACTTC. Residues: CASSESGTSGVYEQYF.

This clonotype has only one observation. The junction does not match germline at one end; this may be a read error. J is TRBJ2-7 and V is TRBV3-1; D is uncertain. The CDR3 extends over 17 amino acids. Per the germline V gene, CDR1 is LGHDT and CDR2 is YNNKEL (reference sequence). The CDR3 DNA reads TGCGCCAGCAGCCCCCCGGGCCGGATGGGGATCTCCTACGAGCAGTACTTC. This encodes CASSPPGRMGISYEQYF.

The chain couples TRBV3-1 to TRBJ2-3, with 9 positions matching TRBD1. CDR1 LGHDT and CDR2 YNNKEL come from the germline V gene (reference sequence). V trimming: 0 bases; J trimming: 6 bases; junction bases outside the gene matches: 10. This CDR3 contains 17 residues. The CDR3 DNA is TGTGCCAGCAGCCAAGACAGGGGGACAGGGAGATCGGATACGCAGTATTTT. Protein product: CASSQDRGTGRSDTQYF.